The 29 T cell receptor beta chains below were found in one sample sequenced in a study of CD8+ T cells in alopecia areata. Extraction of RNA preceded its reverse transcription into cDNA, which served as the sequencing template. Sequencing was performed with immunoSEQ multiplex PCR; in TCRdb, only in-frame clones are kept and a portion is missing. In the table there are 65,000 to 95,000 clones, about 51% of which are singletons. Sequencing was carried out using NKG2D-high CD8+ T cells sorted from blood. These receptors were collected from a human donor with alopecia areata.

This clone came up a few times. V gene TRBV4-3 combines with J gene TRBJ2-1; a possible D gene is TRBD2 (6 bases). CDR3 size: 14 residues. In germline, CDR1 is LGHNA, CDR2 YSLEER. Trimming cost V 4 bases and J 4 bases, with 11 bases left between them. CDR3 sequence: CASSPASAYNEQFF. The CDR3, as DNA: TGCGCCAGCAGCCCGGCTAGCGCGTACAATGAGCAGTTCTTC.

V and J are TRBV29-1 and TRBJ1-1, with 7 nucleotides matching TRBD1. Germline CDR1 reads SQVTM; CDR2 reads ANQGSEA. This CDR3 has 13 amino acids. CDR3 DNA sequence: TGCAGGCTCGATCCTGGGGGACAGCGTGAAGCTTTCTTT. This sequence encodes CRLDPGGQREAFF.

This clone was found a few times. The chain combines TRBV29-1 with TRBJ2-1; D tentatively fits TRBD1 or TRBD2 (6 bases each). The CDR3 sequence is 11 residues long. Trimming removed 3 bases at V and 13 bases at J, with 13 bases between. CDR1 is SQVTM and CDR2 is ANQGSEA in the germline V gene. In DNA form, the CDR3 reads TGCAGCGTTGAGGGGGGCCCCCAACAGTTCTTC. Amino acids: CSVEGGPQQFF.

The V call is TRBV13, the J call TRBJ2-2, with 7 bases matching TRBD1. The CDR3 is made up of 14 amino acids. Germline CDR1 reads PRHDT; CDR2 reads FYEKMQ (reference sequence). V trimming: 4 bases; J trimming: 7 bases; junction bases outside the gene matches: 6. The CDR3, as DNA: TGTGCCAGCAGCTCGACAGGGAGCGACGGGGAGCTGTTTTTT. The encoded protein is CASSSTGSDGELFF.

This chain links TRBV13 with TRBJ2-1; D may correspond to TRBD1 or TRBD2 (5 bases each). V shed 8 bases and J shed 2 bases, with 28 bases lying between them. This CDR3 region has 19 residues. Looked up from germline, CDR1 is PRHDT and CDR2 is FYEKMQ (reference sequence). The CDR3 bases are TGTGCCAGCGCCACGCAGGGTGGACGGGAAGATGAAACCTACAATGAGCAGTTCTTC. It specifies CASATQGGREDETYNEQFF.

The rearrangement links TRBV28 to TRBJ2-6, with 12 bases matching TRBD1. The CDR3 spans 17 residues. Germline V lookup: CDR1 MDHEN, CDR2 SYDVKM. V lost 3 bases, J lost 2 bases, and 2 bases stayed unmatched. The CDR3 DNA reads TGTGCCAGCAGTTTGGGGACAGGGGGCGCTGGGGCCAACGTCCTGACTTTC. This encodes CASSLGTGGAGANVLTF.

The chain has TRBV2 and TRBJ1-5; possibly TRBD1 for D (5 bases). In germline, CDR1 is SNHLY, CDR2 FYNNEI. CDR3 length equals 14 residues. Trimming left V 0 bases short and J 6 bases short, with 9 bases between. In nucleotides, the CDR3 is TGTGCCAGCAGTGAAGCCCCAGGGTTTCAGCCCCAGCATTTT. It is translated as CASSEAPGFQPQHF.

J is TRBJ2-5 and V is TRBV2, with 13 bases lining up with TRBD2. This CDR3 contains 15 residues. With 8 bases clipped from V and 1 base from J, the junction kept 4 bases outside the gene matches. The germline CDR1 and CDR2 sequences are SNHLY and FYNNEI. The CDR3, as DNA: TGTGCCAGCCGGAGACTAGCGGGGGGCCAAGAGACCCAGTACTTC. Its translation is CASRRLAGGQETQYF.

The chain couples TRBV27 to TRBJ1-1, with 7 bases aligning to TRBD1. The ends lost 6 bases at V and 4 bases at J; junction bases unmatched: 11. The length of the CDR3 is 15 residues. The germline V gene encodes CDR1 MNHEY and CDR2 SMNVEV (reference sequence). The CDR3 coding sequence is TGTGCCAGCAGCGTGAGCCACAGGGGCGCCACTGAAGCTTTCTTT. Its translation is CASSVSHRGATEAFF.

J is TRBJ2-1 and V is TRBV29-1; D is unresolved. The length of the CDR3 is 10 residues. Germline CDR1 is SQVTM and CDR2 is ANQGSEA. V shed 7 bases and J shed 8 bases, with 9 bases lying between them. The CDR3 DNA sequence: TGCAGCGGGCAAGGCCATGAGCAGTTCTTC. This gives the protein CSGQGHEQFF.

This chain joins TRBV28 and TRBJ2-7; the D is unclear. V lost 10 bases and J lost 2, with 15 bases in between. This CDR3 contains 13 residues. Per the germline V gene, CDR1 is MDHEN and CDR2 is SYDVKM. As DNA, the CDR3 is TGTGCCACCCTTTCCCCCAGAACCTACGAGCAGTACTTC. This sequence encodes CATLSPRTYEQYF.

V gene TRBV9 combines with J gene TRBJ1-1; TRBD1 aligns across 10 bases. Germline V lookup: CDR1 SGDLS, CDR2 YYNGEE. The CDR3 runs to 15 residues. V shed 8 bases, J shed 0 bases, and the junction held 7 bases outside the gene matches. CDR3 sequence reads: CASSGQGGMNTEAFF. The CDR3 coding sequence is TGTGCCAGTTCTGGACAGGGGGGCATGAACACTGAAGCTTTCTTT.

This chain links TRBV7-8 with TRBJ2-3, with D perhaps TRBD2 (5 bases). This CDR3 contains 16 residues. Germline V gives CDR1 SGHVS, CDR2 FQNEAQ. Trimming cost V 5 bases and J 5 bases, with 20 bases left between them. The CDR3 DNA sequence: TGTGCCAGCAGCCACCAACGAGGGTGGTTAGGAGATACGCAGTATTTT. Encoded protein: CASSHQRGWLGDTQYF.

This clone was seen a few times. The rearrangement joins TRBV29-1 to TRBJ1-4; a possible D gene is TRBD1 (5 bases). The germline V gene has CDR1 SQVTM and CDR2 ANQGSEA. The length of the CDR3 is 12 residues. Trimming removed 3 bases at V and 8 bases at J, with 10 bases between. CDR3 in DNA: TGCAGCGTTGAGAGGACACCGGAAAAACTGTTTTTT. This gives the protein CSVERTPEKLFF.

The V call is TRBV23-1, the J call TRBJ1-5; unclear D gene. TRBV23-1 has ORF status, its function being uncertain. CDR3 length equals 18 residues. V dropped 0 bases and J dropped 7 bases, with 22 bases sitting between them. The CDR3 reads CASSQSREGSGEGQPQHF. CDR3 nucleotides: TGCGCCAGCAGTCAATCTAGAGAAGGGTCAGGCGAGGGCCAGCCCCAGCATTTT.

This clone showed up just a few times. The V and J genes are TRBV29-1 and TRBJ2-1; 9 bases line up with TRBD1. V lost 7 bases to trimming and J lost 3 bases; unmatched junction nucleotides: 4. The CDR3 spans 13 residues. Germline V lookup: CDR1 SQVTM, CDR2 ANQGSEA. The CDR3: CSATGGDYNEQFF. In nucleotides, the CDR3 is TGCAGCGCGACAGGGGGGGACTACAATGAGCAGTTCTTC.

The gene calls are TRBV6-5 and TRBJ2-7, with a possible D match to TRBD2 (5 bases). The CDR3 contains 12 residues. Per germline, CDR1 MNHEY and CDR2 SVGAGI. Trimming removed 8 bases at V and 1 base at J, with 9 bases between. In DNA form, the CDR3 reads TGTGCCAGCCAAGGACTTTCCTACGAGCAGTACTTC. This encodes CASQGLSYEQYF.

CDR3 sequence (DNA): TGTGCCAGCAGTTTCCAGACACCTAGCACAGATACGCAGTATTTT. Amino acid sequence: CASSFQTPSTDTQYF. The chain combines TRBV27 with TRBJ2-3; D not certain. The CDR3 has 15 residues. V lost 3 bases and J 0 bases, leaving 10 bases between the germline ends. From germline, CDR1 is MNHEY and CDR2 SMNVEV (reference sequence).

This sequence joins TRBV5-6 and TRBJ2-1; D remains unclear. CDR1 is SGHDT, CDR2 YYEEEE, per germline. Deletions cut 2 bases from V and 11 bases from J, with 17 bases between. This CDR3 contains 14 residues. For the CDR3, the DNA is TGTGCCAGCAGCTTTACCATGAGCCCGAGGCAGCAGTTCTTC. Its protein product is CASSFTMSPRQQFF. The entire variable domain, with the rest obtained from reference TRBV5-6 and TRBJ2-1, is as follows: DAGVTQSPTHLIKTRGQQVTLRCSPKSGHDTVSWYQQALGQGPQFIFQYYEEEERQRGNFPDRFSGHQFPNYSSELNVNALLLGDSALYLCASSFTMSPRQQFFGPGTRLTVL.

This chain joins TRBV27 and TRBJ1-5; possible D gene TRBD1, 6 bases. The CDR3 runs to 15 residues. Germline CDR1 reads MNHEY; CDR2 reads SMNVEV (reference sequence). Trimming pared 5 bases from V and 4 bases from J, leaving 15 bases between. CDR3 sequence reads: CASSRGGANNQPQHF. CDR3 DNA: TGTGCCAGCAGTCGGGGGGGGGCGAATAATCAGCCCCAGCATTTT.

The J gene is TRBJ1-6, the V gene TRBV7-9, with 7 positions matching TRBD1. CDR3 length: 19 amino acids. Germline CDR1 is SEHNR and CDR2 is FQNEAQ (reference sequence). The junction had 22 bases not matched to a gene; V was cut back by 5 bases and J by 9 bases. The CDR3 is CASSLEEHRRGGSGSPLHF. In nucleotides, the CDR3 is TGTGCCAGCAGCCTAGAAGAACACCGCAGGGGGGGGTCTGGTTCACCCCTCCACTTT.

The gene calls are TRBV5-6 and TRBJ2-1; 7 nucleotides align to TRBD1. V shed 3 bases, J shed 10 bases, and the junction held 7 bases outside the gene matches. From germline, CDR1 is SGHDT and CDR2 YYEEEE. The CDR3 totals 13 residues. The CDR3 here is CASSWGQTKEQFF. CDR3 nucleotide sequence: TGTGCCAGCAGCTGGGGACAGACGAAGGAGCAGTTCTTC.

This clone is medium-sized by share. This chain links TRBV29-1 with TRBJ2-1; 10 bases map to TRBD2. V dropped 1 base and J dropped 8; count of bases not matched to a gene: 11. The CDR3 runs to 16 residues. Germline lookup yields CDR1 SQVTM and CDR2 ANQGSEA. CDR3 bases: TGCAGCGTTGAAGCCGAGCGGGGGGGTAAGATCGATGAGCAGTTCTTC. This codes for CSVEAERGGKIDEQFF.

The chain links TRBV2 to TRBJ2-5; D is ambiguous. Trimming pared 8 bases from V and 3 bases from J, leaving 10 bases between. CDR3 length equals 12 residues. Germline-derived CDR1 and CDR2 are SNHLY and FYNNEI. The CDR3 reads CASCGRKETQYF. The CDR3 DNA follows: TGTGCCAGCTGTGGCAGAAAAGAGACCCAGTACTTC.

The V gene is TRBV29-1, the J gene TRBJ2-7; perhaps TRBD2 as D (6 bases). V was shortened by 0 bases and J by 3 bases, with 15 bases between the two germline ends. The CDR3 is made up of 15 amino acids. CDR1 and CDR2 (germline): SQVTM, ANQGSEA. DNA of the CDR3: TGCAGCGTTGAAGAAGCAGAGGAGGGTGGCTACGAGCAGTACTTC. Its translation is CSVEEAEEGGYEQYF.

The chain links TRBV29-1 to TRBJ2-7; D perhaps matches TRBD2 (6 bases). The length of the CDR3 is 13 residues. V lost 4 bases, J lost 2 bases, and 12 bases lay in between. In germline, CDR1 is SQVTM, CDR2 ANQGSEA. The CDR3 spells CSVVWGGAYEQYF. The CDR3, as DNA: TGCAGCGTTGTCTGGGGAGGTGCCTACGAGCAGTACTTC.

This clone has only a few counts. The genes are TRBV27 and TRBJ2-3, with TRBD2 matching 9 bases. Germline V gene lookup returns CDR1 MNHEY and CDR2 SMNVEV (reference sequence). The CDR3 length is 15 residues. V lost 8 bases and J lost 3; bases outside the gene matches: 9. CDR3 bases: TGTGCCAGCGGGAAGACTAGCGGATCGACAGATACGCAGTATTTT. Translating it yields CASGKTSGSTDTQYF.

This chain links TRBV28 with TRBJ2-7; TRBD2 might be the D (5 bases). CDR3 length: 12 amino acids. Germline V gives CDR1 MDHEN, CDR2 SYDVKM. V lost 6 bases and J lost 3, with 9 bases in between. The CDR3: CASRAGDYEQYF. CDR3 nucleotides: TGTGCCAGCAGAGCCGGGGACTACGAGCAGTACTTC.

The chain carries TRBV29-1 and TRBJ2-7, with D possibly being TRBD1 (6 bases). Per the germline V gene, CDR1 is SQVTM and CDR2 is ANQGSEA. Deletions cut 3 bases from V and 2 bases from J, with 8 bases between. The CDR3 consists of 12 residues. CDR3 bases: TGCAGCGTTGAGGGGGACACCTACGAGCAGTACTTC. Translation gives CSVEGDTYEQYF.